This T cell receptor (beta chain) was profiled in a study of blood T cell repertoires in COVID-19. For the study at large: Samples representing acute and convalescent COVID-19 were sourced from the United States, Italy and Spain. T cells, B-cell-depleted T cells, or PBMCs provided the cDNA or gDNA that served as material.

Original processing notes: Researchers report that nucleated cell counts were estimated from reference gene primer amplification. Using immunoSEQ multiplex PCR, the repertoire was profiled, and TCRdb retains in-frame clones only, with some absent. That table furnishes V, J and clone size, whereas the DNA furnished D and trimming. The data contain around 70,000 clones, around nine tenths of them singletons. This CDR3 has 16 amino acids. With 6 bases clipped from V and 4 bases from J, the junction kept 10 bases outside the gene matches. Germline V lookup: CDR1 MNHEY, CDR2 SVGEGT. What was sequenced was peripheral blood. The clonotype comes from a woman under 30 with acute or convalescent COVID-19. The chain couples TRBV6-2 or TRBV6-3 to TRBJ2-1; TRBD2 matches 9 bases. Here the CDR3 DNA reads TGTGCCAGCAGCGACCCCGGCGGGGGGGTTTACAATGAGCAGTTCTTC. Its protein product is CASSDPGGGVYNEQFF.